Presented here are 13 T cell receptor beta chains from one specimen sequenced in a study of prognosis after radiotherapy for stage I lung cancer. From genomic DNA, TCR beta CDR3 was amplified by two-round multiplex PCR. The first round of PCR was done with primers that matched each TRBV and TRBJ gene. Each CDR3 protein gets one entry after TCRdb re-called the multiplex PCR reads with MiXCR. The sample has under 30,000 distinct CDR3 sequences; roughly 31% are singletons. Sample: PBMCs, taken before or after stereotactic body radiation therapy (not recorded which). The source of these receptors is a donor over 45 with non-small cell lung cancer.

In its sample, this clonotype was seen once. The chain links TRBV6-2 or TRBV6-3 to TRBJ2-7; 7 bases line up with TRBD1. V trimming: 7 bases; J trimming: 1 base; junction bases outside the gene matches: 10. Germline CDR1 MNHEY, CDR2 SVGEGT. The CDR3 length is 15 residues. CDR3 in DNA: TGTGCCAGCAAGTCCAGGACAGGCGAATCCTACGAGCAGTACTTC. Amino acids: CASKSRTGESYEQYF.

Worth noting for this clonotype: A far larger clone is only one base removed, so a read error is likely. V and J are TRBV6-5 and TRBJ2-5; a possible D gene is TRBD2 (6 bases). Germline values: CDR1 MNHEY, CDR2 SVGAGI. The CDR3 runs 12 residues. This CDR3 is CASSYPGGTKYF. CDR3 nucleotide sequence: TGTGCCAGCAGTTACCCCGGAGGGACCAAGTACTTC.

This clonotype is labeled medium-sized. V usage is TRBV6-2 or TRBV6-3 and J usage is TRBJ1-6, with D hard to call. The V end was cut by 4 bases, the J end by 8 bases, with 15 bases between. The CDR3 has 15 amino acids. Germline V gives CDR1 MNHEY, CDR2 SVGEGT. This CDR3 is CASSLSSRSDSPLHF. DNA of the CDR3: TGTGCCAGCAGTTTGAGCAGCCGGTCGGATTCACCCCTCCACTTT.

Ten or more counts support this clonotype. This chain links TRBV5-1 with TRBJ1-2, with 7 nucleotides matching TRBD1. Per germline, CDR1 SGHRS and CDR2 YFSETQ. Trimming removed 0 bases from V and 6 bases from J; junction bases left unmatched: 5. The CDR3 extends over 14 amino acids. CDR3 DNA sequence: TGCGCCAGCAGCTTGGTAGGGGGCGACGATGGCTACACCTTC. The encoded protein is CASSLVGGDDGYTF.

The chain joins TRBV4-1 to TRBJ2-6; TRBD1 is a possible D gene (7 bases). V was clipped by 4 bases and J by 4 bases, with 23 bases between them. The germline V gene encodes CDR1 MGHRA and CDR2 YSYEKL. This CDR3 contains 19 residues. The CDR3 DNA reads TGCGCCAGCAGCCTCCTAGAGGTTGGGCAGGGGGGCGGGGCCAACGTCCTGACTTTC. It codes for CASSLLEVGQGGGANVLTF.

As concerns this clonotype: A far larger clone is one nucleotide away, so this likely arose from a read error. The chain has TRBV6-2 or TRBV6-3 and TRBJ1-1; 8 positions match TRBD1. CDR1 is MNHEY, CDR2 SVGEGT, per germline. The CDR3 runs 14 residues. The CDR3 protein is CVSSDVQGAPEAFF. As DNA, the CDR3 is TGTGTCAGCAGTGATGTCCAGGGGGCCCCTGAAGCTTTCTTT.

This clonotype was found many times. The chain employs TRBV7-2 and TRBJ2-3; the match to TRBD2 covers 9 bases. The CDR3 sequence is 16 residues long. Germline trimming cut 4 bases from V and 0 bases from J; bases unmatched to any gene: 5. Germline V lookup: CDR1 SGHTA, CDR2 FQGNSA. The CDR3 here is CASSSALAGSTDTQYF. CDR3 in DNA: TGTGCCAGCAGCTCGGCTCTAGCGGGGAGCACAGATACGCAGTATTTT.

This clonotype showed up many times. V gene TRBV7-2 combines with J gene TRBJ2-4; D may be TRBD1 (5 bases). The CDR3 length is 17 residues. Germline CDR1 reads SGHTA; CDR2 reads FQGNSA. Trimming pared 5 bases from V and 0 bases from J, leaving 17 bases between. CDR3 region: CASSPRNTGLAKNIQYF. The CDR3 DNA follows: TGTGCCAGCAGCCCGCGAAACACAGGATTAGCCAAAAACATTCAGTACTTC.

This clonotype came up many times. The rearrangement joins TRBV19 to TRBJ1-4; TRBD1 matches 7 bases. CDR3 size: 15 residues. V was pared by 7 bases and J by 5 bases, with 10 bases of the junction left unmatched. Germline values: CDR1 LNHDA, CDR2 SQIVND (reference sequence). CDR3 protein: CASMDGQAINEKLFF. The CDR3, as DNA: TGTGCCAGTATGGACGGACAGGCAATCAATGAAAAACTGTTTTTT.

Remarks on this clonotype: At one of its ends the junction is not consistent with the germline gene, which may arise from a read error. This sequence joins TRBV7-2 and TRBJ2-7; D ambiguous. Looked up from germline, CDR1 is SGHTA and CDR2 is FQGNSA. The CDR3 consists of 14 residues. Written as DNA, the CDR3 is TGTGCCAGCAGCCTAAACAGCTACTCCTACGAGCAATACTTC. Translation gives CASSLNSYSYEQYF.

In this sample, this clonotype turned up many times. This chain links TRBV12-3 or TRBV12-4 with TRBJ1-1; D possibly corresponds to TRBD1 (5 bases). The CDR3 has 14 residues. Trimming left V 4 bases short and J 1 base short, with 10 bases between. CDR3 amino acids: CASSSTTANTEAFF. The CDR3 DNA is TGTGCCAGCAGTTCCACGACAGCGAACACTGAAGCTTTCTTT.

V usage is TRBV20-1 and J usage is TRBJ1-5; 9 positions agree with TRBD1. V lost 5 bases to trimming and J lost 12 bases; unmatched junction nucleotides: 11. The CDR3 runs 13 residues. The germline gives CDR1 DFQATT, CDR2 SNEGSKA (reference sequence). The CDR3 sequence is CSALGQGVPLQHF. As DNA, the CDR3 is TGCAGTGCTTTGGGACAGGGCGTCCCCCTCCAGCATTTT.

Only a few counts were recorded for this clonotype. This may be a read error, as it is one base from a much larger clone. V is TRBV20-1 and J is TRBJ2-5; D is possibly TRBD2 (5 bases). The V end was cut by 7 bases, the J end by 1 base, with 13 bases between. Germline V gene data show CDR1 as DFQATT and CDR2 as SNEGSKA (reference sequence). The CDR3 has 13 residues. CDR3 in amino acids: CSGVRGPQETQYF. In DNA, the CDR3 is TGCAGTGGTGTGAGAGGGCCCCAAGAGACCCAGTACTTC.